These T cell receptor beta chains were read from a single sample in a study of glioma-infiltrating T cells. TCRdb analysed the multiplex PCR reads with MiXCR anew, one entry per CDR3 protein. The data hold fewer than 500,000 distinct CDR3 sequences, with more than 35% observed a single time. Sequencing was performed on glioma tissue, nonneoplastic brain tissue, or PBMCs (not recorded which). The receptors come from a human donor with low-grade glioma or glioblastoma, undergoing nonglioma brain surgery, or in good health (not recorded which). CDR3s include the opening cysteine and the closing phenylalanine or tryptophan. Each record gives: D gene, clone size, J gene, V gene, CDR3 DNA, CDR3 protein. D genes are given only for firm matches. Clone size is given for some rows only: seen once, a few or many times, or a class if the clone is expanded.

TRBD2 many TRBJ2-1 TRBV27 TGTGCCAGCAGTTTTAGCGGGAGCCTAGTAGCCTACAATGAGCAGTTCTTC CASSFSGSLVAYNEQFF
. . TRBJ1-6 TRBV7-2 TGTGCCAGCAGCATGGACAGAGCTAATAATTCACCCCTCCACTTT CASSMDRANNSPLHF
TRBD1 few TRBJ2-3 TRBV12-3/TRBV12-4 TGTGCCAGCAATTCGGGTCAGGGGGTGTCGGATACGCAGTATTTT CASNSGQGVSDTQYF
TRBD1 . TRBJ2-1 TRBV20-1 TGCAGTGCTTTAGACAGGGGGAAATCCTACAATGAGCAGTCCTTC CSALDRGKSYNEQSF
TRBD1 . TRBJ1-3 TRBV27 TGTGCCAGCAGTGCGAGGAGGGGACAGGGTGGTACGGTTTCTGGAAACACCATATATTTT CASSARRGQGGTVSGNTIYF
. . TRBJ2-7 TRBV28 TGTGCCAGCAAACGGGCAGGGGATACCTACGAGCAGTACTTC CASKRAGDTYEQYF
. . TRBJ2-2 TRBV24-1 TGTGCCACCAGTGACTGGGGCAGGGTGGAGGCCGGGGAGCTGTTTTTT CATSDWGRVEAGELFF
. few TRBJ1-1 TRBV20-1 TGCAGTGCTGGATCAAGGACATCTATGAACACTGAAGCTTTCTTT CSAGSRTSMNTEAFF
TRBD1 . TRBJ2-1 TRBV28 TGTGCCAGCAATTGGGGACAGTACAATGAGCAGTTCTTT CASNWGQYNEQFF
TRBD1 many TRBJ2-7 TRBV6-5 TGTGCCAGCAGTTACGGGACAGGGGGCTACGAGCAGTACTTC CASSYGTGGYEQYF
. many TRBJ2-5 TRBV6-2/TRBV6-3 TGTGCCAGCAGACAAGAGACCCAGTACTTC CASRQETQYF
TRBD2 . TRBJ2-1 TRBV5-4 TGTGCCAGCAGCTTGGACGAACTAGCGGGAGGCCCGAGTGAGCAGTTCTTC CASSLDELAGGPSEQFF
TRBD2 . TRBJ2-5 TRBV4-2 TGTGCCAGCAGTGGGACTAGCGGGACCCAGTACTTC CASSGTSGTQYF
. many TRBJ2-1 TRBV15 TGTGCCACCAGCAGACTAGGAGGGAACAATGAGCAGTTCTTC CATSRLGGNNEQFF
. . TRBJ1-1 TRBV29-1 TGCAGCGTCCTAGGCCTCAGTGAGCATGAAGCTTTCTTT CSVLGLSEHEAFF
. once TRBJ2-3 TRBV18 TGTGCCAGCTCACCATCCCGGGACTCAGATACGCAGTATTTT CASSPSRDSDTQYF
TRBD1 . TRBJ2-7 TRBV4-1 TGCGCCAGCAGCTCCCGGGACAGGGGGCAGAACGAGCAGTACTTC CASSSRDRGQNEQYF